The sequence of this T cell receptor (beta chain) was determined in a study of PD-1 blockade in classical Hodgkin lymphoma. Following autologous stem cell transplantation, relapse occurred in every patient, and exposure to brentuximab vedotin varied. This CDR3 contains 14 residues. In germline, CDR1 is SGHVS, CDR2 FQNEAQ. Clones were sequenced by immunoSEQ multiplex PCR, and TCRdb holds only the in-frame ones, with some missing. The sample consists of 20,000 to 30,000 clones, roughly 82% of them appearing once. The chain carries TRBV7-8 and TRBJ2-5, with unresolved D. The J call may not be correct, given that the DNA end is closer to TRBJ2-7. This sequence was found in a human donor with classical Hodgkin lymphoma. Material: peripheral blood mononuclear cells (PBMCs), obtained before the second cycle of nivolumab. This CDR3 reads CASSLDNYLYEQYF. The CDR3 DNA sequence: TGTGCCAGCAGCTTAGATAACTACCTTTACGAGCAGTACTTC.